This T cell receptor (beta chain) is from a study of cytomegalovirus exposure and HLA in healthy donors. A word on this clone: The antigen remains undetermined.

Trimming stripped 5 bases from V and 2 bases from J, with 15 bases between. Per germline, CDR1 SGHNT and CDR2 YENEEA. CDR3 length equals 15 residues. Study results and limitations: Reports showed the classifier diagnosing cytomegalovirus status with high specificity and sensitivity.

Vbeta (60) and Jbeta (13) primers were used in the PCR. The data were produced by immunoSEQ multiplex PCR, yet TCRdb's version contains in-frame clones alone and is incomplete. Found here are 130,000 or so clones, about 78% of them singletons; the top ten hold over 4%. Sequences were obtained from PBMCs. This clonotype was sampled from a man aged 50-60 years in good health and CMV-seropositive. The chain carries TRBV11-3 and TRBJ1-1; D remains unclear. CDR3 coding DNA: TGTGCCAGCAGCCAGACACCCGACGGTAACACTGAAGCTTTCTTT. This encodes CASSQTPDGNTEAFF.